This T cell receptor (beta chain) was sequenced in a study of STAT5B mutations in CD4+ large granular lymphocyte leukemia. Assay: immunoSEQ multiplex PCR; the TCRdb copy retains only in-frame clones and omits some. Of roughly 29,000 clones in the sample, 65% to 80% were seen once. The clonotype comes from a human donor in good health. Sequencing was performed on CD4+ T cells from blood buffy coats.

CDR3 nucleotide sequence: TGCGCCAGCAGCCTGACAGTAAACACTGAAGCTTTCTTT. Its translation is CASSLTVNTEAFF. V gene TRBV5-1 combines with J gene TRBJ1-1; D may be TRBD1 (5 bases). The CDR3 runs 13 residues. Germline V gives CDR1 SGHRS, CDR2 YFSETQ. Trimming cost V 4 bases and J 2 bases, with 9 bases left between them. The full variable domain, completed using reference TRBV5-1 and TRBJ1-1, is KAGVTQTPRYLIKTRGQQVTLSCSPISGHRSVSWYQQTPGQGLQFLFEYFSETQRNKGNFPGRFSGRQFSNSRSEMNVSTLELGDSALYLCASSLTVNTEAFFGQGTRLTVV.